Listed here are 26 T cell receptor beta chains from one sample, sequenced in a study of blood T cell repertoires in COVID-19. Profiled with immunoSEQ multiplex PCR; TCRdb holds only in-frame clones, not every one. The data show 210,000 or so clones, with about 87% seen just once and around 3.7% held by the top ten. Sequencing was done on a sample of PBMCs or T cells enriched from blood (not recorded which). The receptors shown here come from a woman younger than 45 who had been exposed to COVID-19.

The CDR3 is CASRGRRTGMNTEAFF. The CDR3 DNA follows: TGTGCCAGCAGGGGGAGGAGGACAGGAATGAACACTGAAGCTTTCTTT. The chain carries TRBV2 and TRBJ1-1; 7 nucleotides line up with TRBD1. Per germline, CDR1 SNHLY and CDR2 FYNNEI. Trimming cost V 6 bases and J 0 bases; bases outside gene matches: 10. The CDR3 contains 16 residues. Full variable domain (rest looked up from reference TRBV2 and TRBJ1-1): EPEVTQTPSHQVTQMGQEVILRCVPISNHLYFYWYRQILGQKVEFLVSFYNNEISEKSEIFDDQFSVERPDGSNFTLKIRSTKLEDSAMYFCASRGRRTGMNTEAFFGQGTRLTVV.

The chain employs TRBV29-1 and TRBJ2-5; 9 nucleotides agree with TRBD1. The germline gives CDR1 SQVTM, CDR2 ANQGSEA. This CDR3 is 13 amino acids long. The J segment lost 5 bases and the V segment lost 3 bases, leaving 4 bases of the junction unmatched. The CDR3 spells CSVDYRGLETQYF. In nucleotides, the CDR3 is TGCAGCGTTGATTACAGGGGGCTTGAGACCCAGTACTTC.

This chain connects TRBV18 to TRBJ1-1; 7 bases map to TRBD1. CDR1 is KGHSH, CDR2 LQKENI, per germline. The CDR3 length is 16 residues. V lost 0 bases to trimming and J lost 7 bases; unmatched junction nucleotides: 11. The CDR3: CASSPPRVRGLGEAFF. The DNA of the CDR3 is TGTGCCAGCTCACCACCAAGGGTGAGGGGGCTGGGTGAAGCTTTCTTT.

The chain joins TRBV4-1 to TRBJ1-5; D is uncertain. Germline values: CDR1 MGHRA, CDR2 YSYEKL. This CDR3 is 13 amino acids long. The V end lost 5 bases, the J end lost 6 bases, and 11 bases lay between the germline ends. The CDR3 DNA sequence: TGCGCCAGCAGCACGGGAATATCTCAGCCCCAGCATTTT. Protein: CASSTGISQPQHF.

In nucleotides, the CDR3 is TGTGCCAGCAGCCAGGGACAGGGGGCTAGGGGCTACACCTTC. It encodes CASSQGQGARGYTF. This rearrangement joins TRBV5-6 to TRBJ1-2, with TRBD1 matching over 12 bases. The ends lost 4 bases at V and 8 bases at J; junction bases unmatched: 6. Germline-derived CDR1 and CDR2 are SGHDT and YYEEEE. The CDR3 is 14 residues long.

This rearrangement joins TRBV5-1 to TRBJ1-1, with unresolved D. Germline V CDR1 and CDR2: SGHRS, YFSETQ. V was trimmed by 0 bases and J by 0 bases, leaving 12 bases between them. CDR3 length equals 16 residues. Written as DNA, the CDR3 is TGCGCCAGCAGCTTGGCCGCCGGGAGGATGAACACTGAAGCTTTCTTT. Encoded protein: CASSLAAGRMNTEAFF.

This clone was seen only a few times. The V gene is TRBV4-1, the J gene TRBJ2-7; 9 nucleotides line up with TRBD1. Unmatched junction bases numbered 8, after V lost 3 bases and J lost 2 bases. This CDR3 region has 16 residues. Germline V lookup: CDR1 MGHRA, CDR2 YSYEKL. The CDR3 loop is CASSHILGQGTYEQYF. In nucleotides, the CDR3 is TGCGCCAGCAGCCACATACTGGGACAGGGAACCTACGAGCAGTACTTC.

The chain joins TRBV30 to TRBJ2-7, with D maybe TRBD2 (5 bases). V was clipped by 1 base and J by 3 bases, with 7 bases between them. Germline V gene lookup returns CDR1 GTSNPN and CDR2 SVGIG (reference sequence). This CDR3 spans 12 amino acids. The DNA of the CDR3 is TGTGCCTGGAGTGACGGGAACTACGAGCAGTACTTC. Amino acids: CAWSDGNYEQYF.

The CDR3 here is CASSAPGQGAKTQYF. The CDR3 nucleotides read TGTGCCAGCAGTGCCCCTGGACAGGGGGCAAAGACCCAGTACTTC. V is TRBV28 and J is TRBJ2-5, with TRBD1 identical over 11 bases. The CDR3 length is 15 residues. V shed 5 bases, J shed 6 bases, and the junction held 8 bases outside the gene matches. From germline, CDR1 is MDHEN and CDR2 SYDVKM.

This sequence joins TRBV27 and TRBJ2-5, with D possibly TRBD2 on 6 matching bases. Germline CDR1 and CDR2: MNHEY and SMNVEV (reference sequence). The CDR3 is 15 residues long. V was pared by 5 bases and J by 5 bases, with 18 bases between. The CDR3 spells CASSPEPGTGETQYF. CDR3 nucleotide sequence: TGTGCCAGCAGTCCAGAACCCGGGACTGGGGAGACCCAGTACTTC.

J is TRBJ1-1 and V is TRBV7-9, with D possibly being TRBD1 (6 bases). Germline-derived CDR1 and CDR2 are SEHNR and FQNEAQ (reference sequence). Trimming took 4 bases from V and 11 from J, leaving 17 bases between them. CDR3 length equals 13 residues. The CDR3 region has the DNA TGTGCCAGCAGCTACAGGGAGGGGCGTCGGGCTTTCTTT. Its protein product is CASSYREGRRAFF. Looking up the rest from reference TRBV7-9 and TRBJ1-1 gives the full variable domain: DTGVSQNPRHKITKRGQNVTFRCDPISEHNRLYWYRQTLGQGPEFLTYFQNEAQLEKSRLLSDRFSAERPKGSFSTLEIQRTEQGDSAMYLCASSYREGRRAFFGQGTRLTVV.

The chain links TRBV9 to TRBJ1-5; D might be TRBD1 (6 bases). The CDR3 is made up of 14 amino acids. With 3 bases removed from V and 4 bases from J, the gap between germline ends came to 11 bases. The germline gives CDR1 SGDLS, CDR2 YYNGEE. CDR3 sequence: CASSETGLNQPQHF. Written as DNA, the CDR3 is TGTGCCAGCAGCGAGACAGGTCTGAATCAGCCCCAGCATTTT. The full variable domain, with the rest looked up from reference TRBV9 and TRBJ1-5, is DSGVTQTPKHLITATGQRVTLRCSPRSGDLSVYWYQQSLDQGLQFLIQYYNGEERAKGNILERFSAQQFPDLHSELNLSSLELGDSALYFCASSETGLNQPQHFGDGTRLSIL.

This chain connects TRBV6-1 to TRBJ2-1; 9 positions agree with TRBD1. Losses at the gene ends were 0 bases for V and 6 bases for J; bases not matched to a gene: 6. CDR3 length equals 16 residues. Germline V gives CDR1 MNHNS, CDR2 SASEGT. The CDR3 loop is CASSEAWGTGPNEQFF. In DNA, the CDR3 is TGTGCCAGCAGTGAAGCTTGGGGGACAGGGCCCAATGAGCAGTTCTTC.

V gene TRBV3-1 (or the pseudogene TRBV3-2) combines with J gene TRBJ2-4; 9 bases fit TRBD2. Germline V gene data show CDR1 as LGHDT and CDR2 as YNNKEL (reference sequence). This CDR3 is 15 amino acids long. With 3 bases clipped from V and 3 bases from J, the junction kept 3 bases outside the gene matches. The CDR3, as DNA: TGTGCCAGCAGCCAGACTAGCGGAGGCAAAAACATTCAGTACTTC. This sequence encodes CASSQTSGGKNIQYF.

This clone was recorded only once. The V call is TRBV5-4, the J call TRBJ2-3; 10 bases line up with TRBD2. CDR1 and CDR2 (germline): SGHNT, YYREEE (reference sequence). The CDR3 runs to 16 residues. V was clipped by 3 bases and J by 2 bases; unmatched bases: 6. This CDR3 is CASSSYTSGNTDTQYF. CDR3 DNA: TGTGCCAGCAGCTCCTACACTAGCGGGAACACAGATACGCAGTATTTT.

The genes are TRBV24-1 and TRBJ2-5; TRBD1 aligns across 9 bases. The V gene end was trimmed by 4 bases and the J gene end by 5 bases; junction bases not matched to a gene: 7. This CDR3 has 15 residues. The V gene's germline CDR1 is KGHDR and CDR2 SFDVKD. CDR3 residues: CATSDAGQGGETQYF. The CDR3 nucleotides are TGTGCCACCAGTGACGCGGGACAGGGAGGCGAGACCCAGTACTTC.

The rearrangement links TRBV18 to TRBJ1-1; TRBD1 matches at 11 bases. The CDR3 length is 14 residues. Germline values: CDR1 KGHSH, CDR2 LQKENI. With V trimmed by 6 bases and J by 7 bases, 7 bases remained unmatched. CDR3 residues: CASSRRGQGGEAFF. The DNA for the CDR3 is TGTGCCAGCTCCCGACGGGGACAGGGGGGTGAAGCTTTCTTT.

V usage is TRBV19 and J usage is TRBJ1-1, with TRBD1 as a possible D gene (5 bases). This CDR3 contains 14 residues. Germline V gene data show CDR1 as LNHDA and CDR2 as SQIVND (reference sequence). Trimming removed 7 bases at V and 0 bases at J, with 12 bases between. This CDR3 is CASIPRDLNTEAFF. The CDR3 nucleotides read TGTGCCAGTATTCCCCGGGACTTGAACACTGAAGCTTTCTTT.

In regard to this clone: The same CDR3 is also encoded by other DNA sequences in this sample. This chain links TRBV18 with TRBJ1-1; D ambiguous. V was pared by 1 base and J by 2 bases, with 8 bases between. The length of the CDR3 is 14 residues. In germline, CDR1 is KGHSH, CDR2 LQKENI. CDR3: CASSPRQDNTEAFF. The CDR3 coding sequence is TGTGCCAGCTCACCACGGCAGGATAACACTGAAGCTTTCTTT.

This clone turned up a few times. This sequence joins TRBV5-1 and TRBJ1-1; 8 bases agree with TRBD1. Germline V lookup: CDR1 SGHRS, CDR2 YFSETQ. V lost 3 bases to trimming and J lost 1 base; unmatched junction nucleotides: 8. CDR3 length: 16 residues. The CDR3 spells CASSSDPGQGNTEAFF. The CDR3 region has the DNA TGCGCCAGCAGCTCGGACCCCGGACAGGGGAACACTGAAGCTTTCTTT.

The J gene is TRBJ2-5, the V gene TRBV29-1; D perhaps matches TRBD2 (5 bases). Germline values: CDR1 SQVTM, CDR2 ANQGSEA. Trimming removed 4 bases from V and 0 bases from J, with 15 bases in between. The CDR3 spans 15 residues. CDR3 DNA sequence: TGCAGCGTTGCGGGGAGTTGGTCCAACCAAGAGACCCAGTACTTC. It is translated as CSVAGSWSNQETQYF.

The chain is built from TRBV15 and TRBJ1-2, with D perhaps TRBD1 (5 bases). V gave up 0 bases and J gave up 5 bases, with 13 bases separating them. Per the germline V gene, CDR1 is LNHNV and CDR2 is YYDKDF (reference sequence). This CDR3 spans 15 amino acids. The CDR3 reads CATSRDPLGQYGYTF. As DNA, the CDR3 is TGTGCCACCAGCAGAGATCCCTTGGGGCAATATGGCTACACCTTC.

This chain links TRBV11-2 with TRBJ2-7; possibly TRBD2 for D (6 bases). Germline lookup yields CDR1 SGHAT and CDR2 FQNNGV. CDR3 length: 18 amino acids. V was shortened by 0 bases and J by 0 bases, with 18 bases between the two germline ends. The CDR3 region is CASSLDSLGTYSSYEQYF. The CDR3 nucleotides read TGTGCCAGCAGCTTAGATAGCTTGGGGACTTACAGCTCCTACGAGCAGTACTTC.

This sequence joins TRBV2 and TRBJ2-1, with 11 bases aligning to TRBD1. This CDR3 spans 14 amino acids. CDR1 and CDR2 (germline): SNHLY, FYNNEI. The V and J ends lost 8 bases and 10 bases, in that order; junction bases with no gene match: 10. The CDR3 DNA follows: TGTGCCAGCGTCCAAAGGACAGGGGGCGCAGAGCAGTTCTTC. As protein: CASVQRTGGAEQFF.

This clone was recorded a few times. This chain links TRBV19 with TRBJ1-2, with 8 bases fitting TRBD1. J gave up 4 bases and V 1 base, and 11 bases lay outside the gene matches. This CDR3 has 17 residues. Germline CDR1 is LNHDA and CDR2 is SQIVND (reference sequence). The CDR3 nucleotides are TGTGCCAGTAGTATAGGCCTAAGACAGGGGACATCCTATGGCTACACCTTC. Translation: CASSIGLRQGTSYGYTF.

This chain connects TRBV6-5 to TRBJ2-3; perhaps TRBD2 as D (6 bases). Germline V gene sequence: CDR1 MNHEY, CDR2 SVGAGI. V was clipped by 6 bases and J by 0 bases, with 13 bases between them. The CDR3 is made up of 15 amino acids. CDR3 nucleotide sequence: TGTGCCAGCAGAACATTAGCGGAAAGCACAGATACGCAGTATTTT. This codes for CASRTLAESTDTQYF.